This is a list of T cell receptor beta chains from one sample in a study of immune evolution from preneoplasia to lung adenocarcinoma. The method was immunoSEQ multiplex PCR; TCRdb's version includes in-frame clones alone and lacks a portion of them. The sample has under 4,500 clones; more than 65% are singletons. Material for sequencing was FFPE invasive lung adenocarcinoma tissue. Source of these receptors: a person aged 65 to 79 with invasive lung adenocarcinoma. Some clones in this sample may be carry-over from other donors' samples. Both conserved end residues are part of each CDR3. D genes are given only for firm matches. A row's size may be missing; if present it is once, few, many or a size class.

.,TRBV5-4,once,TRBJ2-7,TGTGCCAGCAGCTCCGGACAGCCCTACGAGCAGTACTTC,CASSSGQPYEQYF
.,TRBV19,.,TRBJ2-2,TGTGCCAGTACTGGGGACTACACCGGGGAGCTGTTTTTT,CASTGDYTGELFF
TRBD1,TRBV6-4,.,TRBJ2-7,TGTGCCAGCAGGGGGGACAGGAAAATCTACGAGCAGTACTTC,CASRGDRKIYEQYF
.,TRBV30,.,TRBJ2-4,TGTGCCTGGGCTAGGGCCAAAAACATTCAGTACTTC,CAWARAKNIQYF
.,TRBV11-3,few,TRBJ2-6,TGTGCCAGCAGCTCAAACCGCGTCCCGACTGGGGCCAACGTCCTGACTTTC,CASSSNRVPTGANVLTF
TRBD1,TRBV29-1,.,TRBJ1-2,TGCAGCGTAGATTTAGGGACAGGAGCTAACTATGGCTACACCTTC,CSVDLGTGANYGYTF
.,TRBV7-8,.,TRBJ2-6,TGTGCCAGCAGCCCATATTTTGGGGCCAAGCACTCTGGGGCCAACGTCCTGACTTTC,CASSPYFGAKHSGANVLTF
.,TRBV6-6,.,TRBJ2-2,TGTGCCAGCAAGGGCGACGGTTTCACCGGGGAGCTGTTTTTT,CASKGDGFTGELFF
.,TRBV29-1,.,TRBJ2-2,TGCAGCGTTGAAGTGGGGGACGCGAACACCGGGGAGCTGTTTTTT,CSVEVGDANTGELFF
.,TRBV10-3,.,TRBJ1-2,TGTGCCATCAGGCACGGACAGAACTATGGCTACACCTTC,CAIRHGQNYGYTF
TRBD1,TRBV30,.,TRBJ1-4,TGTGCCTGGAGTGGTAAGGGGGCGGATTCTAATGAAAAACTGTTTTTT,CAWSGKGADSNEKLFF
TRBD2,TRBV11-1,few,TRBJ2-7,TGTGCCAGCAGCTTCGAACTAGCGGGAGCTGGTTCCTACGAGCAGTACTTC,CASSFELAGAGSYEQYF
.,TRBV2,.,TRBJ2-1,TGTGCCAGCAGTACGACTAGCAATGAGCAGTTCTTC,CASSTTSNEQFF
TRBD2,TRBV14,once,TRBJ2-1,TGTGCCAGCAGCCAAGAAAGCTTCGGGAGGGCCCATGAGCAGTTCTTC,CASSQESFGRAHEQFF
.,TRBV30,once,TRBJ2-3,TGTGCCTGGAGTTACAGGCGGGATACGCAGTATTTT,CAWSYRRDTQYF
.,TRBV27,.,TRBJ2-2,TGTGCCAGCAGTTTATTTTTGAGCGGGGAGCTGTTTTTT,CASSLFLSGELFF
TRBD2,TRBV7-9,.,TRBJ2-7,TGTGCCAGCAGCCCCGGGACTAGCGCCCACGAGCAGTACTTC,CASSPGTSAHEQYF
.,TRBV6-5,.,TRBJ1-2,TGTGCCAGCAGTTCCAATCCGGGGACCTCCATGAGTGGCTACACCTTC,CASSSNPGTSMSGYTF
.,TRBV11-2,.,TRBJ1-5,TGTGCCAGCAGCCACGGGGGCCCCAATCAGCCCCAGCATTTT,CASSHGGPNQPQHF
TRBD2,TRBV7-9,.,TRBJ2-7,TGTGCCAGCAGCTGGGCGGGGGGCTCCTACGAGCAGTACTTC,CASSWAGGSYEQYF
.,TRBV9,.,TRBJ2-1,TGTGCCAGCAGCCTCGAGCCGCTCGGGTACAATGAGCAGTTCTTC,CASSLEPLGYNEQFF
TRBD2,TRBV9,once,TRBJ2-3,TGTGCCAGCAGCGTGGGCGTAGGAGGCGGGGGGGATACGCAGTATTTT,CASSVGVGGGGDTQYF
.,TRBV7-2,.,TRBJ2-5,TGTGCCAGCAGCTCGACTAGAAAAGAGACCCAGTACTTC,CASSSTRKETQYF
.,TRBV5-1,.,TRBJ1-5,TGCGCCAGCAGCTTAAGTGTCGGAGGGGAACAGCCCCAGCATTTT,CASSLSVGGEQPQHF
TRBD2,TRBV5-8,few,TRBJ2-3,TGTGCCAGCAGCCTACTGGCGGGAGCAGATACGCAGTATTTT,CASSLLAGADTQYF
TRBD2,TRBV7-2,.,TRBJ2-1,TGCGCCAGCACCCCTGGGACTAGCTCAAGGGAGCAGTTCTTC,CASTPGTSSREQFF
.,TRBV7-2,.,TRBJ1-1,TGTGCCAGCAGCTTATGGGTAGGGCCGAACACTGAAGCTTTCTTT,CASSLWVGPNTEAFF
TRBD1,TRBV7-9,.,TRBJ1-2,TGTGCCAGCAGCCAGGGACAGGGAGGCTACACCTTC,CASSQGQGGYTF
.,TRBV28,few,TRBJ2-7,TGTGCCAGCAGTTGGACCTTCTACGAGCAGTACTTC,CASSWTFYEQYF
.,TRBV18,.,TRBJ2-7,TGTGCCAGCTCACCAGGTCTAGATCCGACCGAGCAGTACTTC,CASSPGLDPTEQYF
.,TRBV5-1,.,TRBJ1-2,TGCGCCAGCAGCTTGCTTCTGGGTAGTCCTTTTGGTGGCTACACCTTC,CASSLLLGSPFGGYTF
.,TRBV2,.,TRBJ1-3,TGTGCCAGCAGCAGGGAGGGAGGAAACACCATATATTTT,CASSREGGNTIYF
TRBD2,TRBV7-9,.,TRBJ2-2,TGTGCCAGCAGAGCGGGAGGAGGCCCGGGGGAGCTGTTTTTT,CASRAGGGPGELFF
.,TRBV5-1,.,TRBJ2-7,TGCGCCAGCAGCTTGGAAGGGGCGCCTAGCTCCTACGAGCAGTACTTC,CASSLEGAPSSYEQYF
.,TRBV5-1,.,TRBJ2-2,TGCGCCAGCAGCTTGAACGGGTACGAGAACACCGGGGAGCTGTTTTTT,CASSLNGYENTGELFF
TRBD1,TRBV10-3,few,TRBJ1-1,TGTGCCATCACTGGGACAGGGAACACTGAAGCTTTCTTT,CAITGTGNTEAFF
TRBD2,TRBV27,.,TRBJ2-1,TGTGCCAGCAGTTTACTAGCGGGTGAGCAGTTCTTC,CASSLLAGEQFF